The rows below give T cell receptor beta chains drawn from one sample of a study of shared clonotypes between healthy human individuals. TCRdb keeps only in-frame clones here, not all; method: immunoSEQ multiplex PCR. The repertoire holds about 2,500,000 clones, around 90% seen once, with around 0.14% in the top ten. Sequencing input: naive CD4+ T cells sorted from blood. The origin of the receptors is a man aged 18-30 years in good health. Each CDR3 is given with its conserved first and last residue. The D gene is left open where the match is weak. For some rows the clone size is stated as once, few or many, or as a class when expanded; others skip it.

d_gene,j_gene,abundance,v_gene,CDR3nt,CDR3aa
NA,TRBJ2-3,NA,TRBV2,TGTGCCAGCAGTGCCCAGGACAGCACAGATACGCAGTATTTT,CASSAQDSTDTQYF
NA,TRBJ2-4,NA,TRBV5-4,TGTGCCAGCAGCTTGGGAGGCGGGACAGAAAACATTCAGTACTTC,CASSLGGGTENIQYF
NA,TRBJ2-1,NA,TRBV10-3,TGTGCCAGCCTGGGGGGACAGTCCTACAATGAGCAGTTCTTC,CASLGGQSYNEQFF
NA,TRBJ2-7,NA,TRBV6-5,TGTGCCAGCAGTGGCGGGGCAGGGGCGGACGAGCAGTACTTC,CASSGGAGADEQYF
NA,TRBJ1-6,NA,TRBV30,TGTGCCTGGAAAACGGGCTCCTATAATTCACCCCTCCACTTT,CAWKTGSYNSPLHF
NA,TRBJ1-1,NA,TRBV5-1,TGCGCCAGCAGCTTGGCCACTGGAGGGGGTGAAGCTTTCTTT,CASSLATGGGEAFF
NA,TRBJ2-7,NA,TRBV18,TGTGCCAGCTCCTCAGCGTACGAGCAGTACTTC,CASSSAYEQYF
NA,TRBJ2-7,NA,TRBV7-7,TGTGCTAGCAGCTTGTTCGGGGTCACGGGCCGAGAGATCTACGAGCAGTACTTC,CASSLFGVTGREIYEQYF
TRBD2,TRBJ2-7,NA,TRBV30,TGTGCCTGGAGTGTAAGTAGCGGGCCGCCCTACGAGCAGTACTTC,CAWSVSSGPPYEQYF
NA,TRBJ1-5,NA,TRBV6-5,TGTGCCAGCGGGAGGGGAAATCAGCCCCAGCATTTT,CASGRGNQPQHF
TRBD1,TRBJ1-1,NA,TRBV7-2,TGTGCCAGCAGCGGTCCCGGGACAGGGCCCACTGAAGCTTTCTTT,CASSGPGTGPTEAFF
NA,TRBJ2-1,NA,TRBV19,TGTGCCAGTAGTATAGGGGGCCGGTACAATGAGCAGTTCTTC,CASSIGGRYNEQFF
TRBD2,TRBJ2-7,NA,TRBV4-1,TGCGCCAGCAGCCAACCTCGGACTAGCAACGAGCAGTACTTC,CASSQPRTSNEQYF
TRBD2,TRBJ2-1,NA,TRBV5-1,TGCGCCAGCAGTTTCAAGGTACTAGCGGGGAGTGAGCAGTTCTTC,CASSFKVLAGSEQFF
TRBD1,TRBJ2-1,NA,TRBV10-3,TGTGCCATCAGTGTTAGCAAGACAGGGGACCCATACAATGAGCAGTTCTTC,CAISVSKTGDPYNEQFF
NA,TRBJ1-2,NA,TRBV6-5,TGTGCCGTTTCGACGGGCTATGGCTACACCTTC,CAVSTGYGYTF
NA,TRBJ2-1,NA,TRBV30,TGTGCCTGGAGTAAGGGGGTAACCTACAATGAGCAGTTCTTC,CAWSKGVTYNEQFF
NA,TRBJ1-5,NA,TRBV19,TGTGCCAGTAGTATTACAGATAGCAATCAGCCCCAGCATTTT,CASSITDSNQPQHF
NA,TRBJ1-2,NA,TRBV6-1,TGTGCCAGCAGTGAAGCTAGGGGCGGGAACTATGGCTACACCTTC,CASSEARGGNYGYTF
TRBD2,TRBJ2-1,NA,TRBV5-4,TGTGCCAGCAGCTTGGGACTAGCGGCGGTGAAGGAGCAGTTCTTC,CASSLGLAAVKEQFF
NA,TRBJ2-3,NA,TRBV29-1,TGCAGCTTTTTAAACGCAGCAGATACGCAGTATTTT,CSFLNAADTQYF
NA,TRBJ1-2,NA,TRBV5-1,TGCGCCAGCAGCGGAGCGTCACCCGGAGGTATGAATGGCTACACCTTC,CASSGASPGGMNGYTF
TRBD1,TRBJ2-2,NA,TRBV10-3,TGTGCCATCAGCGAAGGGACAGGACAGGACAAGAACACCGGGGAGCTGTTTTTT,CAISEGTGQDKNTGELFF
NA,TRBJ2-2,NA,TRBV6-5,TGTGCCAGCAGCTACCCCATAGGTGGTAGTAGCGGGGAGCTGTTTTTT,CASSYPIGGSSGELFF
NA,TRBJ1-5,NA,TRBV18,TGTGCCAGCTCCGGGTCTGGGGAGAACAATCAGCCCCAGCATTTT,CASSGSGENNQPQHF
TRBD1,TRBJ1-1,NA,TRBV18,TGTGCCAGCTCCGCCTTCCGGGACAGTGAAGCTTTCTTT,CASSAFRDSEAFF
TRBD2,TRBJ2-3,NA,TRBV10-1,TGCGCCAGCAGTGCTAAGCGGGGAAACACAGATACGCAGTATTTT,CASSAKRGNTDTQYF
NA,TRBJ1-5,NA,TRBV2,TGTGCCAGCAGGCAAAGGTCGGGCGGCAATCAGCCCCAGCATTTT,CASRQRSGGNQPQHF
NA,TRBJ1-2,NA,TRBV5-1,TGCGCCAGCAGCTTGCCGGGATACTCTAACTATGGCTACACCTTC,CASSLPGYSNYGYTF
NA,TRBJ1-2,NA,TRBV5-4,TGTGCCACAAAGGAGGGCGCAGTCTATGGCTACACCTTC,CATKEGAVYGYTF
NA,TRBJ1-2,NA,TRBV27,TGTGCCAGCAGTTTATATGCAGGGCAGAACTATGGCTACACCTTC,CASSLYAGQNYGYTF
NA,TRBJ1-3,NA,TRBV6-1,TGTGCCAGCAGTGACGGGGGCTCTGGAAACACCATATATTTT,CASSDGGSGNTIYF
TRBD1,TRBJ2-7,once,TRBV6-5,TGTGCCAGCAGTTCAAGGACAGGTCCCTACGAGCAGTACTTC,CASSSRTGPYEQYF
NA,TRBJ2-3,NA,TRBV6-1,TGTGCCAGCAGGAGGGCCAGCACAGATACGCAGTATTTT,CASRRASTDTQYF
NA,TRBJ1-3,NA,TRBV6-5,TGTGCCAGCAGTTTGAGTTCGACCCAAAGGAACACCATATATTTT,CASSLSSTQRNTIYF